This T cell receptor beta chain was profiled in a study of shared clonotypes between healthy human individuals. The CDR3 consists of 12 residues. Trimming pared 6 bases from V and 7 bases from J, leaving 13 bases between. Germline V gene sequence: CDR1 MNHNY, CDR2 SVGAGI (reference sequence). The protocol was immunoSEQ multiplex PCR, while the TCRdb copy is restricted to in-frame clones and leaves out a portion. The sample holds fewer than 600,000 clones; 75% to 80% are singletons and the top ten take around 12%. Sequenced: PBMCs. This chain links TRBV6-6 with TRBJ2-7; D may be TRBD1 (6 bases). The receptor was isolated from a woman aged 40-49 years in good health. Some clones in this sample may be carry-over from other donors' samples. The CDR3 coding sequence is TGTGCCAGCAGCCCCTCTGACAGGGAGCAGTACTTC. This encodes CASSPSDREQYF.